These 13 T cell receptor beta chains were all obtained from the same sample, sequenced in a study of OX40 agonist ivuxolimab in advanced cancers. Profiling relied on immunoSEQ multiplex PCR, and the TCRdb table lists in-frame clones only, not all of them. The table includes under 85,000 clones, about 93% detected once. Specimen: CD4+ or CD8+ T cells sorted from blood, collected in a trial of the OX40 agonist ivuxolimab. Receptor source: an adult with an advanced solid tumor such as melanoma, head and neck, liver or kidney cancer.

DNA for the CDR3: TGTGCCAGCAGACCCGGACAGGGGATGCCAGCTTTCTTT. This translates into CASRPGQGMPAFF. The chain employs TRBV6-5 and TRBJ1-1; 9 bases are a match to TRBD1. CDR1 is MNHEY, CDR2 SVGAGI, per germline. There are 13 residues in the CDR3. V gave up 6 bases and J gave up 10 bases; unmatched junction bases: 9.

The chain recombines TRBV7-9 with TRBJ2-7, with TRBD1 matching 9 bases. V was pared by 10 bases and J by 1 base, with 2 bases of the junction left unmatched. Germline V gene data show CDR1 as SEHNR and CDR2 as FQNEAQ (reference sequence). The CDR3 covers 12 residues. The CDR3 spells CATGQGSYEQYF. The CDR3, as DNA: TGTGCCACCGGACAGGGGTCCTACGAGCAGTACTTC. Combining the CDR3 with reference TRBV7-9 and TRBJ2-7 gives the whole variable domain DTGVSQNPRHKITKRGQNVTFRCDPISEHNRLYWYRQTLGQGPEFLTYFQNEAQLEKSRLLSDRFSAERPKGSFSTLEIQRTEQGDSAMYLCATGQGSYEQYFGPGTRLTVT.

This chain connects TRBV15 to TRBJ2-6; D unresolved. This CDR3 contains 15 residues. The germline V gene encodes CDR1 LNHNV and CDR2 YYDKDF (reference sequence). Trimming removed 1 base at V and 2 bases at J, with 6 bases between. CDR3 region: CATSRVGTGANVLTF. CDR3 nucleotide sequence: TGTGCCACCAGCAGAGTAGGTACTGGGGCCAACGTCCTGACTTTC.

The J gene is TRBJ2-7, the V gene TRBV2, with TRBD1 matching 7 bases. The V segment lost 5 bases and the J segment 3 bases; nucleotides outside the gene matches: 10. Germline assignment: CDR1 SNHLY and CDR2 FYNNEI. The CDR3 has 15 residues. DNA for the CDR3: TGTGCCAGCAGTCGCCCGGGACAGCGGTACTACGAGCAGTACTTC. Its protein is CASSRPGQRYYEQYF.

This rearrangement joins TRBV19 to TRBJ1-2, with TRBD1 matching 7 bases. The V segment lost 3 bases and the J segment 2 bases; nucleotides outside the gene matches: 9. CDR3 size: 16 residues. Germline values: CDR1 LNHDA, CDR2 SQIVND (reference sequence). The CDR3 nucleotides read TGTGCCAGTAGTATGCCCGGACAGGACATAAACTATGGCTACACCTTC. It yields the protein CASSMPGQDINYGYTF.

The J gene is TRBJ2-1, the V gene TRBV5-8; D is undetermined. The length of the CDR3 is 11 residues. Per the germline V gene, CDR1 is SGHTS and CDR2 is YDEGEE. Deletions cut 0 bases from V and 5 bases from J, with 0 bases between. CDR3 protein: CASSLDNEQFF. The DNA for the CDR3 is TGTGCCAGCAGCTTGGACAATGAGCAGTTCTTC.

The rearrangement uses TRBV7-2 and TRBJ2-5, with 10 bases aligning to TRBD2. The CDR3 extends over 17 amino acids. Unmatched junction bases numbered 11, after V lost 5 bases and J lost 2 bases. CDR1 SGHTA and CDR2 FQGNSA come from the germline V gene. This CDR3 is CASSLHLLAGVQETQYF. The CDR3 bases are TGTGCCAGCAGCCTCCACCTCCTAGCGGGAGTACAAGAGACCCAGTACTTC.

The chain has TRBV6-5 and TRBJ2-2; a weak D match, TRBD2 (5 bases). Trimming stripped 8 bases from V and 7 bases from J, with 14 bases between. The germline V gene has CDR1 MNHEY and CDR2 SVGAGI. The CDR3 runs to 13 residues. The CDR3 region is CASFQADNGELFF. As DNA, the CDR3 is TGTGCCAGCTTTCAAGCGGATAACGGGGAGCTGTTTTTT.

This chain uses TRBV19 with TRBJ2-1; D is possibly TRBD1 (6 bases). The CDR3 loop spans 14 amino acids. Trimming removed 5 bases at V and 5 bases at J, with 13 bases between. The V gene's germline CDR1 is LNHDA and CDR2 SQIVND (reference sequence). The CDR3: CASSFGTRNNEQFF. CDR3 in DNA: TGTGCCAGTAGTTTCGGGACAAGGAACAATGAGCAGTTCTTC.

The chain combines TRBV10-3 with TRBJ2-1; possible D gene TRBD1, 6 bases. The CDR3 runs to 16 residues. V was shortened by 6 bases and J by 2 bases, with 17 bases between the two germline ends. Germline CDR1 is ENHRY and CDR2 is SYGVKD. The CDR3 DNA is TGTGCCATCAGCTTCCTGATGGGGGCCGCCTACAATGAGCAGTTCTTC. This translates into CAISFLMGAAYNEQFF.

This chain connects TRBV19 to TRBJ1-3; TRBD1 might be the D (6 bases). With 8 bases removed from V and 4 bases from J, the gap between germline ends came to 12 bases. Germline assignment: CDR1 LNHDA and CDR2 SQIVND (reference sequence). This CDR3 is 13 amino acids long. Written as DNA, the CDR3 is TGTGCCAGTCCAGGGGAGCCCGGAAACACCATATATTTT. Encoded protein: CASPGEPGNTIYF.

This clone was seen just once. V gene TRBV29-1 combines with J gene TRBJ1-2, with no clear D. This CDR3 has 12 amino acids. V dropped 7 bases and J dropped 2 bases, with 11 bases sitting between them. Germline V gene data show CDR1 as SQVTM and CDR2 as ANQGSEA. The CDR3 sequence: CSATDTNYGYTF. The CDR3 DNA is TGCAGCGCCACCGACACAAACTATGGCTACACCTTC.

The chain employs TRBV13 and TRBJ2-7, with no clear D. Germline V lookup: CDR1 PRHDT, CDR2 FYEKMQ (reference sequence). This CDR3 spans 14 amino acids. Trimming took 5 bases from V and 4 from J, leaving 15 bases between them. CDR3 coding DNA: TGTGCCAGCAGCCAGACCCTGTCTCCATACGAGCAGTACTTC. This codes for CASSQTLSPYEQYF. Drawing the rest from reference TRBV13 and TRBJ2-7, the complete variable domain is AAGVIQSPRHLIKEKRETATLKCYPIPRHDTVYWYQQGPGQDPQFLISFYEKMQSDKGSIPDRFSAQQFSDYHSELNMSSLELGDSALYFCASSQTLSPYEQYFGPGTRLTVT.